The 28 T cell receptor beta chains reported below all come from one sample, sequenced in a study of blood T cell repertoires in COVID-19. Repertoires were generated with immunoSEQ multiplex PCR, while TCRdb's copy carries only in-frame clones and drops some. This sample has 200,000 to 250,000 clones, with 90% found just once. The source material was peripheral blood. The source is a man in his thirties or forties with COVID-19, enrolled during active disease.

The J gene is TRBJ2-1, the V gene TRBV19; D is possibly TRBD2 (6 bases). The length of the CDR3 is 15 residues. The V gene lost 5 bases and the J gene lost 1 base, with 12 bases spanning the gap. In germline, CDR1 is LNHDA, CDR2 SQIVND (reference sequence). CDR3 amino acids: CASSVGLPSYNEQFF. The DNA of the CDR3 is TGTGCCAGTAGTGTTGGACTACCTTCCTACAATGAGCAGTTCTTC.

This chain uses TRBV7-6 with TRBJ1-5, with a weak D call TRBD1 (5 bases). The germline V and J ends were trimmed by 1 base and 4 bases, with 14 bases remaining between them. Germline CDR1 reads SGHVS; CDR2 reads FNYEAQ. This CDR3 contains 16 residues. The CDR3 is CASSLEVGQGNQPQHF. The CDR3 DNA sequence: TGTGCCAGCAGCTTAGAAGTGGGGCAGGGTAATCAGCCCCAGCATTTT.

Only one count was recorded for this clone. The CDR3 here is CATSATGGRLQETQYF. CDR3 nucleotides: TGTGCCACCAGCGCTACAGGGGGAAGGCTCCAAGAGACCCAGTACTTC. The chain carries TRBV15 and TRBJ2-5, with 8 bases fitting TRBD1. The J segment lost 1 base and the V segment lost 5 bases, leaving 9 bases of the junction unmatched. The CDR3 is 16 amino acids. Germline loops: CDR1 LNHNV, CDR2 YYDKDF (reference sequence).

This clone was recorded only once. This CDR3 reads CASRRDTLEETQYF. Written as DNA, the CDR3 is TGTGCCAGCAGACGGGACACCCTCGAAGAGACCCAGTACTTC. The chain uses TRBV11-2 and TRBJ2-5, with D possibly TRBD1 on 6 matching bases. CDR1 SGHAT and CDR2 FQNNGV come from the germline V gene. V lost 6 bases to trimming and J lost 3 bases, with 14 bases between them. This CDR3 region has 14 residues.

The J gene is TRBJ1-1, the V gene TRBV18; TRBD1 matches 8 bases. Per germline, CDR1 KGHSH and CDR2 LQKENI. The ends lost 2 bases at V and 5 bases at J; junction bases unmatched: 10. The CDR3 is made up of 16 amino acids. The CDR3 DNA sequence: TGTGCCAGCTCACCATTAATCGGACAGGGAGGGACTGAAGCTTTCTTT. This translates into CASSPLIGQGGTEAFF.

The chain employs TRBV6-5 and TRBJ1-1; the D gene is possibly TRBD1 (6 bases). The CDR3 runs to 16 residues. Germline assignment: CDR1 MNHEY and CDR2 SVGAGI. V was cut by 4 bases and J by 0 bases, with 15 bases left in between. Here the CDR3 reads CASSSKYRDMNTEAFF. CDR3 DNA: TGTGCCAGCAGTTCAAAATACAGGGATATGAACACTGAAGCTTTCTTT.

The chain joins TRBV14 to TRBJ1-2, with 8 positions matching TRBD1. Germline values: CDR1 SGHDN, CDR2 FVKESK. Trimming took 0 bases from V and 7 from J; bases not matched to a gene: 7. The CDR3 has 15 amino acids. The CDR3 DNA follows: TGTGCCAGCAGCCAAGATGGAGGCAGGGGGCCTGGCTACACCTTC. Its protein is CASSQDGGRGPGYTF.

This chain connects TRBV7-2 to TRBJ1-3; 8 nucleotides align to TRBD1. Germline assignment: CDR1 SGHTA and CDR2 FQGNSA. This CDR3 comprises 16 residues. The J segment lost 4 bases and the V segment lost 1 base, leaving 6 bases of the junction unmatched. CDR3 DNA: TGTGCCAGCAGCTTAGGGTCGGCAGGGGGCGGAAACACCATATATTTT. Translated, it gives CASSLGSAGGGNTIYF.

The J gene is TRBJ1-2, the V gene TRBV7-2; 7 bases are shared with TRBD1. Germline CDR1 SGHTA, CDR2 FQGNSA. J gave up 0 bases and V 10 bases, and 5 bases lay outside the gene matches. The CDR3 length is 13 residues. DNA of the CDR3: TGTGCCACAGCGACAGGGTCTAACTATGGCTACACCTTC. As protein: CATATGSNYGYTF.

As DNA, the CDR3 is TGCGCCAGCACCCTGGGGGCGGGAGAATTCGGTGAGCAGTTCTTC. It yields the protein CASTLGAGEFGEQFF. The chain links TRBV4-1 to TRBJ2-1, with D tentatively TRBD2 (7 bases). The CDR3 has 15 residues. Trimming pared 7 bases from V and 9 bases from J, leaving 22 bases between. Germline V lookup: CDR1 MGHRA, CDR2 YSYEKL.

The V and J genes are TRBV2 and TRBJ2-5; weak D call: TRBD1 (6 bases). V was cut by 4 bases and J by 4 bases, with 16 bases left in between. The CDR3 is 15 residues long. Germline V CDR1 and CDR2: SNHLY, FYNNEI. This CDR3 reads CASSATGRVPETQYF. Here the CDR3 DNA reads TGTGCCAGCAGTGCGACAGGAAGGGTTCCAGAGACCCAGTACTTC.

V is TRBV4-2 and J is TRBJ2-5; 9 positions agree with TRBD1. Germline loops: CDR1 LGHNA, CDR2 YNFKEQ. V shed 4 bases and J 5 bases; nucleotides not matched to a gene: 2. CDR3 size: 13 residues. CDR3 residues: CASSPDRGETQYF. Here the CDR3 DNA reads TGTGCCAGCAGCCCTGACAGGGGGGAGACCCAGTACTTC.

The genes are TRBV19 and TRBJ2-7; possibly TRBD2 for D (6 bases). This CDR3 is built from 16 residues. Germline V gives CDR1 LNHDA, CDR2 SQIVND (reference sequence). Trimming cost V 2 bases and J 4 bases, with 18 bases left between them. The DNA of the CDR3 is TGTGCCAGTAGTATAAGGTCGACTAGTCGAGGTTACGAGCAGTACTTC. Protein product: CASSIRSTSRGYEQYF.

This chain links TRBV28 with TRBJ2-7, with a tentative D call TRBD2 (5 bases). Germline V gives CDR1 MDHEN, CDR2 SYDVKM. CDR3 length: 17 residues. The ends were cut back, 2 bases at V and 4 bases at J, with 21 bases in the middle. The chain's CDR3 is CASSLPLDRELLYEQYF. Here the CDR3 DNA reads TGTGCCAGCAGTTTACCCCTAGACCGGGAACTACTTTACGAGCAGTACTTC.

This rearrangement joins TRBV4-3 to TRBJ1-2; D gene ambiguous. Trimming shortened V by 1 base and J by 1 base, and 10 bases separated the two germline ends. The CDR3 extends over 15 amino acids. CDR1 is LGHNA, CDR2 YSLEER, per germline. The CDR3 nucleotides read TGCGCCAGCAGCCAAGGCCAACAGCTTAACTATGGCTACACCTTC. Translated, it gives CASSQGQQLNYGYTF.

The rearrangement joins TRBV6-5 to TRBJ1-2, with 11 positions matching TRBD1. The V and J ends lost 4 bases and 4 bases, in that order; junction bases with no gene match: 8. CDR1 and CDR2 from the germline V gene are MNHEY and SVGAGI. The CDR3 extends over 16 amino acids. The CDR3 DNA follows: TGTGCCAGCAGTTTCCGGGACAGGGGGGGGCCCTATGGCTACACCTTC. As protein: CASSFRDRGGPYGYTF.

The chain recombines TRBV24-1 with TRBJ2-1, with 9 bases matching TRBD2. CDR3 length: 16 amino acids. With V trimmed by 2 bases and J by 4 bases, 5 bases remained unmatched. Germline V lookup: CDR1 KGHDR, CDR2 SFDVKD. In nucleotides, the CDR3 is TGTGCCACCAGTGATTGGACTAGCGACGAGTACAATGAGCAGTTCTTC. Its protein product is CATSDWTSDEYNEQFF.

This chain links TRBV6-6 with TRBJ2-3; 15 positions agree with TRBD2. The CDR3 has 19 amino acids. CDR1 is MNHNY and CDR2 is SVGAGI in the germline V gene (reference sequence). V was clipped by 5 bases and J by 2 bases; unmatched bases: 11. The CDR3 spells CASSPRTSGRAGLTDTQYF. CDR3 DNA sequence: TGTGCCAGCAGTCCCCGGACTAGCGGGAGGGCCGGGCTCACAGATACGCAGTATTTT.

The rearrangement joins TRBV24-1 to TRBJ2-5, with TRBD1 identical over 7 bases. J lost 4 bases, V lost 3 bases, and 4 bases had no gene match. The germline gives CDR1 KGHDR, CDR2 SFDVKD. The CDR3 is 14 residues long. As DNA, the CDR3 is TGTGCCACCAGTGATAGGGCAGGGGGAGAGACCCAGTACTTC. This codes for CATSDRAGGETQYF.

This clone appeared once. The V gene is TRBV7-9, the J gene TRBJ1-2, with 7 bases that match TRBD1. The V segment lost 2 bases and the J segment 5 bases; nucleotides outside the gene matches: 5. Germline assignment: CDR1 SEHNR and CDR2 FQNEAQ (reference sequence). CDR3 length equals 14 residues. CDR3 coding DNA: TGTGCCAGCAGCTTAACAGGGGTAGGGTATGGCTACACCTTC. This codes for CASSLTGVGYGYTF. Complete variable domain (other parts from reference TRBV7-9 and TRBJ1-2): DTGVSQNPRHKITKRGQNVTFRCDPISEHNRLYWYRQTLGQGPEFLTYFQNEAQLEKSRLLSDRFSAERPKGSFSTLEIQRTEQGDSAMYLCASSLTGVGYGYTFGSGTRLTVV.

The V and J genes are TRBV3-1 (or the pseudogene TRBV3-2) and TRBJ2-2; TRBD2 agrees at 7 bases. CDR1 and CDR2 from the germline V gene are LGHDT and YNNKEL (reference sequence). After removal of 1 base from V and 3 bases from J, the junction contained 8 bases not matched to a gene. The CDR3 is 17 amino acids. Here the CDR3 DNA reads TGTGCCAGCAGCCAAGGGACGGGGGGTAGGGACACCGGGGAGCTGTTTTTT. This gives the protein CASSQGTGGRDTGELFF.

V is TRBV5-1 and J is TRBJ2-1, with 9 bases that match TRBD2. The CDR3 runs to 15 residues. Per germline, CDR1 SGHRS and CDR2 YFSETQ. Trimming took 0 bases from V and 7 from J; bases not matched to a gene: 5. CDR3 residues: CASSLESGGPNEQFF. CDR3 in DNA: TGCGCCAGCAGCTTGGAAAGCGGGGGGCCAAATGAGCAGTTCTTC.

The chain uses TRBV13 and TRBJ2-4, with D possibly TRBD2 on 6 matching bases. From germline, CDR1 is PRHDT and CDR2 FYEKMQ (reference sequence). V lost 3 bases to trimming and J lost 0 bases, with 12 bases between them. The CDR3 is 16 residues long. The CDR3 loop is CASSFRGGQAKNIQYF. DNA of the CDR3: TGTGCCAGCAGCTTTCGAGGAGGGCAAGCCAAAAACATTCAGTACTTC.

The genes are TRBV10-3 and TRBJ2-1; 10 bases agree with TRBD1. There are 16 residues in the CDR3. The ends lost 0 bases at V and 6 bases at J; junction bases unmatched: 5. CDR1 ENHRY and CDR2 SYGVKD come from the germline V gene. CDR3 DNA sequence: TGTGCCATCAGTGAGTCCCGGGACAGGGGTGGCAATGAGCAGTTCTTC. Translating gives CAISESRDRGGNEQFF.

V and J are TRBV28 and TRBJ2-7, with 9 bases lining up with TRBD1. V was clipped by 7 bases and J by 3 bases; unmatched bases: 7. The CDR3 runs to 14 residues. The germline V gene has CDR1 MDHEN and CDR2 SYDVKM. The DNA for the CDR3 is TGTGCCAGCACCCCCGGGACAGGGTTCTACGAGCAGTACTTC. It encodes CASTPGTGFYEQYF.

Turning to this clone: The sample has other DNA sequences that encode this CDR3 too. The CDR3 sequence: CASSPGQGNYGYTF. The CDR3 DNA reads as TGTGCCAGCAGCCCGGGACAGGGGAACTATGGCTACACCTTC. J is TRBJ1-2 and V is TRBV7-9; 10 positions agree with TRBD1. The CDR3 covers 14 residues. Trimming at V came to 5 bases and at J to 2 bases, leaving 2 bases not matched to a gene. Germline assignment: CDR1 SEHNR and CDR2 FQNEAQ (reference sequence).

Notes on this clone: This CDR3 is also generated by other DNA sequences in the sample. J is TRBJ2-3 and V is TRBV7-9; weak D call: TRBD1 (5 bases). V was clipped by 5 bases and J by 6 bases, with 12 bases between them. Germline-derived CDR1 and CDR2 are SEHNR and FQNEAQ (reference sequence). This CDR3 region has 13 residues. The DNA for the CDR3 is TGTGCCAGCAGCCCGAAGGGGCCGGATACGCAGTATTTT. Its translation is CASSPKGPDTQYF.

V usage is TRBV5-4 and J usage is TRBJ2-1; tentative D call: TRBD1 (5 bases). Deletions cut 4 bases from V and 9 bases from J, with 14 bases between. The CDR3 has 13 amino acids. Per the germline V gene, CDR1 is SGHNT and CDR2 is YYREEE (reference sequence). CDR3 DNA sequence: TGTGCCAGCAGCCCCAGGGTGGGTGCTGAGCAGTTCTTC. It codes for CASSPRVGAEQFF.